This T cell receptor (beta chain) stems from a study of blood T cell repertoires in COVID-19. Study-level information: The samples span acute and convalescent COVID-19 from the United States, Italy and Spain. PBMCs, B-cell-depleted T cells, or T cells were the source of the cDNA or gDNA that made up the material.

In the study's own analysis: Reference gene primer amplification gave nucleated cell count estimates. Libraries were prepared by immunoSEQ multiplex PCR; TCRdb keeps only in-frame clonotypes and omits some of them. The DNA gave D and trimming, while V, J and clone size come from that table. This table holds approximately 140,000 clones, 80% to 85% found once. The germline V gene encodes CDR1 MGHRA and CDR2 YSYEKL. V lost 1 base, J lost 0 bases, and 10 bases lay in between. This CDR3 spans 16 amino acids. The chain has TRBV4-1 and TRBJ1-5, with D perhaps matching TRBD1 (6 bases). This clonotype was obtained from a man between 60 and 75 years old with acute or convalescent COVID-19. The sample comprised peripheral blood. The CDR3 nucleotides are TGCGCCAGCAGCCAAGGGACAGTCTATAGCAATCAGCCCCAGCATTTT. Translating it yields CASSQGTVYSNQPQHF.